This TCR beta chain was identified in a study of T cell responses to AZD1222 COVID-19 vaccine. The J segment lost 5 bases and the V segment lost 5 bases, leaving 2 bases of the junction unmatched. Germline V gene data show CDR1 as SEHNR and CDR2 as FQNEAQ (reference sequence). The CDR3 contains 13 residues. The method was immunoSEQ multiplex PCR; TCRdb's version includes in-frame clones alone and lacks a portion of them. The sample shows 150,000 to 200,000 clones, 75% to 90% of them seen only once. Only a few counts were recorded for this clone. Antigen: not known. General observations from the study: The breadth and depth of Spike-specific TCRs increased once two AZD1222 doses had been given. The span of vaccine-associated CD4 TCRs extended across spike, with dominance at 160-218 and 743-854. Researchers took repertoire samples only after the peak T cell response had come.

The V gene is TRBV7-9, the J gene TRBJ1-5; TRBD1 aligns across 8 bases. This clonotype was sampled from an adult in good health. The material was peripheral blood, obtained on day 0 of AZD1222 vaccination. In nucleotides, the CDR3 is TGTGCCAGCAGCCAGGGGGCCGATCAGCCCCAGCATTTT. Amino acids: CASSQGADQPQHF.